Included here is one T cell receptor beta chain sequence, with context. The data originate from a study of Graves' ophthalmopathy and Graves' hyperthyroidism. Study in general: The blood sample was drawn at first diagnosis and before any treatment.

As the template, RNA transcripts were used to amplify TCR beta CDR3 regions. First-round RT-PCR relied on HTBI primers, and a second-round multiplex PCR came next. TCRdb used MiXCR to reprocess the multiplex PCR reads, holding one entry per CDR3 protein. Of 600,000 to 650,000 distinct CDR3 sequences listed, about 20% are singletons. Germline CDR1 reads MNHEY; CDR2 reads SMNVEV (reference sequence). V shed 6 bases and J 5 bases; nucleotides not matched to a gene: 6. CDR3 size: 13 residues. The stable label applied to hyperthyroidism with no ophthalmopathy within 18 months of follow-up. PBMCs came from less than 13 ml of fresh peripheral blood.

This chain uses TRBV27 with TRBJ1-1; 7 bases match TRBD1. The sequencing sample was made of peripheral blood. This sequence originates from a woman between 18 and 30 years old with stable Graves' hyperthyroidism. Some clones in this sample may be carry-over from other donors' samples. CDR3 sequence (DNA): TGTGCCAGCAGGCACAGGGGCCAGACTGAAGCTTTCTTT. It specifies CASRHRGQTEAFF.